This T cell receptor (beta chain) was identified during a study of T cells in Graves' hyperthyroidism and ophthalmopathy. Notes on the study in general: The model identified upcoming ophthalmopathy a median approximately 6.4 months ahead of onset.

There were TCR beta CDR3 regions amplified from RNA transcripts. Using the HTBI primer set, a first-round RT-PCR was run on the TCR CDR3. One entry per CDR3 protein results from TCRdb running MiXCR on the multiplex PCR reads. The repertoire holds 360,000 or so distinct CDR3 sequences, with 15% to 20% as singletons. Ophthalmopathy cases scored 3 or more on the Clinical Activity Score and 4 or more on NOSPECS grade, with duration below 3 months. The authors took PBMCs from 10 ml fresh peripheral blood. This clonotype was found many times. Its antigen is unidentified. The ends were cut back, 6 bases at V and 3 bases at J, with 24 bases in the middle. The CDR3 length is 17 residues. CDR1 and CDR2 (germline): DFQATT, SNEGSKA (reference sequence).

The rearrangement uses TRBV20-1 and TRBJ1-5; weak D call: TRBD1 (6 bases). Sequenced input: blood. This clonotype originated in a woman aged 40 to 50 with Graves' ophthalmopathy. CDR3 nucleotides: TGCAGTGCAAGGGGAGGTGGTGGGGGGCTTAACAATCAGCCCCAGCATTTT. It codes for CSARGGGGGLNNQPQHF.